These 17 T cell receptor beta chains originate from one sample sequenced in a study of CD8 T cells in ankylosing spondylitis. TCRdb recomputed calls from the 5' RACE reads with MiXCR, one row per CDR3 protein. The repertoire holds some 140,000 distinct CDR3 sequences, over 10% seen once, with about 4% in the top ten. The sample consisted of blood, either unsorted or a sorted T cell fraction (not recorded which). These receptors were taken from a female donor with ankylosing spondylitis or in good health (not recorded which).

This clonotype was counted between two and nine times. J is TRBJ2-1 and V is TRBV5-1; D tentatively reads TRBD1 or TRBD2 (6 bases each). Germline V gene data show CDR1 as SGHRS and CDR2 as YFSETQ. This CDR3 spans 15 amino acids. The V end was cut by 1 base, the J end by 7 bases, with 15 bases between. CDR3 in DNA: TGCGCCAGCAGCTTGAATGTGGGGGGCTCGAATGAGCAGTTCTTC. This codes for CASSLNVGGSNEQFF.

This clonotype was detected many times. The J gene is TRBJ2-1, the V gene TRBV24-1, with 9 bases that match TRBD1. After removal of 5 bases from V and 8 bases from J, the junction contained 18 bases not matched to a gene. Germline V gene lookup returns CDR1 KGHDR and CDR2 SFDVKD. This CDR3 comprises 18 residues. The CDR3 here is CATSVSFGQGQKIDEQFF. The CDR3 DNA sequence: TGTGCCACCAGTGTCAGCTTCGGACAGGGGCAAAAAATCGATGAGCAGTTCTTC.

At least ten counts were recorded for this clonotype. This chain uses TRBV6-5 with TRBJ2-5, with D hard to call. V lost 4 bases, J lost 4 bases, and 19 bases lay in between. Per the germline V gene, CDR1 is MNHEY and CDR2 is SVGAGI. There are 16 residues in the CDR3. CDR3 DNA: TGTGCCAGCAGTTCACCTCGGACCGCTCACGGAGAGACCCAGTACTTC. As protein: CASSSPRTAHGETQYF.

This clonotype was seen many times. The rearrangement uses TRBV29-1 and TRBJ1-3; no reliable D call. The length of the CDR3 is 12 residues. Trimming took off 4 bases at V and 0 bases at J, with 4 bases between the two ends. In germline, CDR1 is SQVTM, CDR2 ANQGSEA. The CDR3 nucleotides read TGCAGCGTTGGGGACTCTGGAAACACCATATATTTT. Protein sequence: CSVGDSGNTIYF.

This clonotype occurred many times. The chain employs TRBV7-6 and TRBJ2-1, with 8 bases aligning to TRBD1. The CDR3 runs to 16 residues. The V and J ends lost 5 bases and 8 bases, in that order; junction bases with no gene match: 14. CDR1 is SGHVS and CDR2 is FNYEAQ in the germline V gene. In DNA form, the CDR3 reads TGTGCCAGCAGCCGACAAGACAGGGGCGCCGGGGATGAGCAGTTCTTC. This gives the protein CASSRQDRGAGDEQFF.

Many counts were recorded for this clonotype. The CDR3 sequence is CSAREGYQPQHF. The DNA of the CDR3 is TGCAGTGCTAGGGAGGGATATCAGCCCCAGCATTTT. V and J are TRBV20-1 and TRBJ1-5, with D hard to call. V dropped 3 bases and J dropped 5 bases, with 8 bases sitting between them. CDR1 DFQATT and CDR2 SNEGSKA come from the germline V gene (reference sequence). The CDR3 contains 12 residues.

This clonotype has at least ten counts. This chain joins TRBV18 and TRBJ1-2; perhaps TRBD1 as D (5 bases). V was pared by 3 bases and J by 5 bases, with 7 bases between. The CDR3 runs 12 residues. CDR1 KGHSH and CDR2 LQKENI come from the germline V gene. CDR3 region: CASSPQGYGYTF. The CDR3 bases are TGTGCCAGCTCACCCCAGGGATATGGCTACACCTTC.

Many counts were recorded for this clonotype. This chain joins TRBV7-8 and TRBJ1-1, with D uncertain. V gave up 8 bases and J gave up 0 bases, with 4 bases separating them. The germline V gene has CDR1 SGHVS and CDR2 FQNEAQ. This CDR3 region has 11 residues. CDR3 amino acids: CASSVNTEAFF. CDR3 nucleotide sequence: TGTGCCAGCTCGGTGAACACTGAAGCTTTCTTT.

This clonotype was seen repeatedly, ten times or more. The chain is built from TRBV6-2 or TRBV6-3 and TRBJ2-7; D is ambiguous. CDR1 and CDR2 (germline): MNHEY, SVGEGT. V dropped 3 bases and J dropped 3 bases, with 6 bases sitting between them. The CDR3 has 12 amino acids. The CDR3 nucleotides are TGTGCCAGCAGTTATGGAGTCTACGAGCAGTACTTC. It translates to CASSYGVYEQYF.

This clonotype was picked up many times. V gene TRBV7-8 combines with J gene TRBJ2-2; possible D gene TRBD2, 5 bases. Trimming took off 1 base at V and 10 bases at J, with 10 bases between the two ends. CDR1 is SGHVS, CDR2 FQNEAQ, per germline. CDR3 length: 13 amino acids. The CDR3 nucleotides read TGTGCCAGCAGCTTAGGGCCGAGGGAGGAGCTGTTTTTT. As protein: CASSLGPREELFF.

There are many counts of this clonotype. This chain connects TRBV12-3 or TRBV12-4 to TRBJ1-3; D gene unclear. This CDR3 comprises 13 residues. Trimming removed 4 bases from V and 3 bases from J, with 7 bases in between. This CDR3 reads CASSSGVGNTIYF. CDR3 nucleotides: TGTGCCAGCAGTTCCGGGGTTGGAAACACCATATATTTT.

V is TRBV7-6 and J is TRBJ2-3; 12 bases match TRBD2. CDR1 and CDR2 from the germline V gene are SGHVS and FNYEAQ. The CDR3 consists of 15 residues. V trimming: 9 bases; J trimming: 0 bases; junction bases outside the gene matches: 4. CDR3 in amino acids: CARTSGGTSTDTQYF. In nucleotides, the CDR3 is TGTGCCAGGACTAGCGGGGGTACTAGCACAGATACGCAGTATTTT.

Concerning this clonotype itself: A much larger clone differs by one base, so this may be a read error. The chain combines TRBV7-3 with TRBJ1-1; possibly TRBD1 for D (6 bases). The CDR3 runs to 13 residues. Germline V gives CDR1 SGHTA, CDR2 FQGTGA. CDR3 coding DNA: TGTGCCAGCAGCAGGGAGTACAGGGCTGAAGCTTCCTTT. Encoded protein: CASSREYRAEASF.

This clonotype was seen at least ten times. The chain uses TRBV20-1 and TRBJ2-7, with 10 bases fitting TRBD2. This CDR3 comprises 14 residues. The germline V gene encodes CDR1 DFQATT and CDR2 SNEGSKA (reference sequence). The V segment lost 3 bases and the J segment 10 bases; nucleotides outside the gene matches: 12. The CDR3 region is CSASPLSGGVPQYF. The DNA for the CDR3 is TGCAGTGCTAGCCCTCTCAGCGGGGGGGTTCCCCAGTACTTC.

This clonotype was recorded many times. V is TRBV24-1 and J is TRBJ2-2; TRBD1 is a possible D gene (5 bases). The CDR3 sequence is 14 residues long. Germline assignment: CDR1 KGHDR and CDR2 SFDVKD. Deletions cut 5 bases from V and 0 bases from J, with 6 bases between. In nucleotides, the CDR3 is TGTGCCACCAGTGGCAGGGCGAACACCGGGGAGCTGTTTTTT. This sequence encodes CATSGRANTGELFF.

This clonotype has a count of ten or more. The V and J genes are TRBV29-1 and TRBJ1-1; D is unclear. Per the germline V gene, CDR1 is SQVTM and CDR2 is ANQGSEA. V dropped 7 bases and J dropped 1 base, with 10 bases sitting between them. This CDR3 contains 12 residues. The CDR3 sequence: CSANRGNTEAFF. The CDR3 bases are TGCAGCGCCAACAGAGGGAACACTGAAGCTTTCTTT.

This clonotype occurred many times. The chain uses TRBV9 and TRBJ2-7; D call uncertain. Trimming took 6 bases from V and 5 from J, leaving 3 bases between them. The CDR3 extends over 9 amino acids. Germline V gene lookup returns CDR1 SGDLS and CDR2 YYNGEE. The CDR3 DNA follows: TGTGCCAGCAACAACGAGCAGTACTTC. Its translation: CASNNEQYF.